Listed below are T cell receptor beta chains from one sample, sequenced in a study of T cell responses to AZD1222 COVID-19 vaccine. Only in-frame clones appear in the TCRdb table, and some are missing; sequencing was by immunoSEQ multiplex PCR. This sample has 150,000 to 200,000 clones, with approximately 91% found just once. Sequenced here: peripheral blood, sampled on day 0 of AZD1222 vaccination. Receptors were obtained from an adult in good health. Each CDR3 is given with its conserved first and last residue. The order of the fields is J gene, clone size, D gene, V gene, CDR3 protein, CDR3 DNA. The D gene is left open where the match is weak. The size field is filled for only some rows; it gives once, few, many or a size class.

>TRBJ2-7|.|.|TRBV9
CASSVGSSDYEQYF
TGTGCCAGCAGCGTAGGGTCTTCTGACTACGAGCAGTACTTC
>TRBJ1-1|once|TRBD1|TRBV2
CASSRDRTLNTEAFF
TGTGCCAGCAGCCGGGACAGGACTTTGAACACTGAAGCTTTCTTT
>TRBJ2-2|.|.|TRBV7-6
CASSLRPRQSKLNTGELFF
TGTGCCAGCAGCTTAAGGCCGAGACAGTCAAAATTGAACACCGGGGAGCTGTTTTTT
>TRBJ1-2|.|.|TRBV7-3
CASSLGQRYGYTF
TGTGCCAGCAGCTTAGGGCAGCGCTATGGCTACACCTTC
>TRBJ2-7|.|TRBD1|TRBV5-1
CASSLITSGTGTYEQYF
TGCGCCAGCAGCTTGATCACGTCCGGGACAGGAACCTACGAGCAGTACTTC
>TRBJ1-1|.|TRBD1|TRBV9
CASSVEGRGMNTEAFF
TGTGCCAGCAGCGTAGAAGGCAGGGGGATGAACACTGAAGCTTTCTTT
>TRBJ1-5|.|TRBD1|TRBV28
CASSLGTGFSQPQHF
TGTGCCAGCAGTTTAGGGACAGGGTTTTCTCAGCCCCAGCATTTT
>TRBJ2-7|.|.|TRBV10-3
CAITRVYEQYF
TGTGCCATCACCCGGGTTTACGAGCAGTACTTC
>TRBJ1-1|.|.|TRBV6-2/TRBV6-3
CASSANREVTEAFF
TGTGCCAGCAGTGCTAACAGGGAGGTAACTGAAGCTTTCTTT
>TRBJ2-7|.|TRBD1|TRBV19
CASSMQGTGTGGYEQYF
TGTGCCAGTAGTATGCAGGGGACCGGGACAGGGGGGTACGAGCAGTACTTC
>TRBJ2-7|.|TRBD2|TRBV19
CASSIEGTSGNYEQYF
TGTGCCAGTAGTATAGAAGGGACTAGCGGGAACTACGAGCAGTACTTC
>TRBJ1-5|.|.|TRBV2
CASSEAAVLRDNQPQHF
TGTGCCAGCAGTGAAGCTGCTGTACTCAGGGATAATCAGCCCCAGCATTTT
>TRBJ1-6|.|.|TRBV11-2
CASSWGGTRSYNSPLHF
TGTGCCAGCAGCTGGGGGGGGACCCGCTCCTATAATTCACCCCTCCACTTT
>TRBJ1-4|.|.|TRBV6-6
CASSLGLSDFRGNEKLFF
TGTGCCAGCAGTCTGGGACTCTCTGATTTCCGAGGCAATGAAAAACTGTTTTTT
>TRBJ1-2|.|TRBD1|TRBV7-9
CASSFSTGDGYTF
TGTGCCAGCAGCTTCTCGACAGGGGATGGCTACACCTTC
>TRBJ2-7|.|.|TRBV29-1
CSVEALGRDFYEQYF
TGCAGCGTTGAAGCTCTGGGCAGGGATTTCTACGAGCAGTACTTC
>TRBJ1-5|.|.|TRBV28
CASSSEGNQPQHF
TGTGCCAGCAGTTCTGAAGGGAATCAGCCCCAGCATTTT
>TRBJ2-3|.|.|TRBV3-1/TRBV3-2
CASSQRGLADTQYF
TGTGCCAGCAGCCAGAGAGGACTCGCAGATACGCAGTATTTT
>TRBJ1-2|.|.|TRBV7-3
CASSLNAEGYGYTF
TGTGCCAGCAGCTTAAATGCGGAGGGGTATGGCTACACCTTC